The entry below describes one T cell receptor beta chain. These data belong to a study of blood T cell repertoires in COVID-19. Overall study: T cells, B-cell-depleted T cells, or PBMCs provided the cDNA or gDNA that served as material.

The assay was immunoSEQ multiplex PCR, and TCRdb's table has in-frame clones only and misses some. The sample lists 30,000 to 40,000 clones; approximately 80% were seen once. This receptor was obtained from a man between 60 and 75 years old with COVID-19, enrolled during active disease. Sequences were obtained from peripheral blood.

For the CDR3, the DNA is TGTGCCTGGAGTGTACGGCGGGGCATTCGCTCTGGGGCCAACGTCCTGACTTTC. This encodes CAWSVRRGIRSGANVLTF. The V call is TRBV30, the J call TRBJ2-6; weak D call: TRBD2 (6 bases). The CDR3 spans 18 residues. The germline V gene has CDR1 GTSNPN and CDR2 SVGIG (reference sequence). The V end lost 0 bases, the J end lost 0 bases, and 15 bases lay between the germline ends.